The source of this T cell receptor beta chain is a study of graft-versus-host responses after intestinal transplantation. For the study at large: Recipients underwent multivisceral, liver-intestinal, or isolated intestinal transplants. Every one of the recipients received anti-thymocyte globulin induction and afterwards took tacrolimus and steroids for about 3 years.

Remarks on this clone: The antigen is unknown.

The CDR3 loop spans 17 amino acids. Trimming cost V 4 bases and J 4 bases; bases outside gene matches: 13. The V gene's germline CDR1 is LGHNA and CDR2 YNFKEQ. Study-level results: Graft-donor T cell macrochimerism in patients accompanied high graft-versus-host to host-versus-graft clonal ratios in allografts. Some GvH clones were seen earlier in gut or blood, suggesting intestinal origin.

Profiled with immunoSEQ multiplex PCR; TCRdb holds only in-frame clones, not every one. The sample shows tens of thousands of clones, approximately 95% of them seen only once. This chain uses TRBV4-2 with TRBJ2-7, with 10 bases fitting TRBD1. This clonotype was obtained from a human donor who received an intestinal transplant. Sample: unstimulated CD8+ T cells sorted from spleen or lymph node cells, taken before intestinal transplant. The CDR3 DNA sequence: TGTGCCAGCAGCCTCAACCCGGTGGGACAGGGGAATTACGAGCAGTACTTC. Translating it yields CASSLNPVGQGNYEQYF.